This TCR beta chain was identified during a study of blood T cell repertoires in COVID-19. Study summary: Specimens from acute and convalescent COVID-19 originated in the United States, Italy and Spain. T cells, B-cell-depleted T cells, or PBMCs provided the cDNA or gDNA that served as material.

Here immunoSEQ multiplex PCR was the method, and the copy in TCRdb shows in-frame clones only, minus some. Of fewer than 300,000 clones listed, approximately 87% are singletons. The germline V and J ends were trimmed by 1 base and 5 bases, with 12 bases remaining between them. The germline CDR1 and CDR2 sequences are MGHRA and YSYEKL. The CDR3 contains 15 residues. This receptor was taken from a woman in her 70s with active or convalescent COVID-19. Sequencing was done on a sample of peripheral blood. V usage is TRBV4-1 and J usage is TRBJ2-1; tentative D call: TRBD1 (6 bases). The CDR3 reads CASSQGTASHNEQFF. CDR3 DNA: TGCGCCAGCAGCCAAGGGACAGCATCCCACAATGAGCAGTTCTTC.